A single sample gave rise to the 30 T cell receptor beta chains below, sequenced in a study of response to subunit inactivated influenza vaccine (dated by TCRdb to the late 2010s). Library method: RT-PCR. Instrument on record: Illumina HiSeq 2500. TCRdb cleaned the public reads at Q25 with fastp, built clones with MiXCR and kept in-frame beta chains. Rows matching on CDR3 protein sequence are summarized as one entry with the most common DNA and genes. This sample lists hundreds of thousands of distinct CDR3 sequences; 7.5% to 8.5% were detected once. 10% to 15% of the sample lies in the top ten. The specimen was PBMCs from blood, collected about 24 months after vaccination. The origin of the receptors is a man aged 45 to 75 who received an inactivated influenza vaccine. Donor details come from another sample of the same person, matched by shared clones.

V gene TRBV6-1 combines with J gene TRBJ2-2; D is unclear. CDR1 is MNHNS, CDR2 SASEGT, per germline. V was trimmed by 4 bases and J by 5 bases, leaving 8 bases between them. The CDR3 is 13 residues long. CDR3 residues: CASSVGWTGELFF. DNA of the CDR3: TGTGCCAGCAGTGTAGGGTGGACCGGGGAGCTGTTTTTT.

The genes are TRBV20-1 and TRBJ2-5; D possibly corresponds to TRBD2 (6 bases). Trimming shortened V by 0 bases and J by 3 bases, and 14 bases separated the two germline ends. Germline CDR1 and CDR2: DFQATT and SNEGSKA (reference sequence). The CDR3 has 15 residues. The CDR3 here is CSARDGSGGEETQYF. In DNA, the CDR3 is TGCAGTGCTAGAGATGGGAGCGGAGGGGAAGAGACCCAGTACTTC.

The chain recombines TRBV7-2 with TRBJ2-3; D uncertain. Trimming cost V 2 bases and J 2 bases, with 11 bases left between them. The CDR3 is 15 amino acids. CDR1 and CDR2 (germline): SGHTA, FQGNSA. The CDR3 protein is CASSLRRSYTDTQYF. The CDR3 DNA reads TGTGCCAGCAGCTTACGCAGGTCCTACACAGATACGCAGTATTTT. The full variable domain, completed using reference TRBV7-2 and TRBJ2-3, is GAGVSQSPSNKVTEKGKDVELRCDPISGHTALYWYRQSLGQGLEFLIYFQGNSAPDKSGLPSDRFSAERTGGSVSTLTIQRTQQEDSAVYLCASSLRRSYTDTQYFGPGTRLTVL.

This clonotype was found a few times. This chain uses TRBV12-3 or TRBV12-4 with TRBJ2-5, with 10 bases lining up with TRBD2. The CDR3 is made up of 14 amino acids. The J segment lost 7 bases and the V segment lost 6 bases, leaving 8 bases of the junction unmatched. CDR3 nucleotides: TGTGCCAGCAGCGGACTAGCGGAAAGGCGGACCCAGTACTTC. This codes for CASSGLAERRTQYF.

This rearrangement joins TRBV7-9 to TRBJ1-1; unclear D gene. The CDR3 spans 11 residues. Trimming stripped 4 bases from V and 10 bases from J, with 10 bases between. Germline CDR1 reads SEHNR; CDR2 reads FQNEAQ (reference sequence). The CDR3 DNA sequence: TGTGCCAGCAGCTCCGGCGAGACAGCTTTCTTT. It codes for CASSSGETAFF.

The genes are TRBV28 and TRBJ2-4; D possibly corresponds to TRBD1 (6 bases). The V end was cut by 5 bases, the J end by 0 bases, with 14 bases between. The CDR3 is 16 residues long. From germline, CDR1 is MDHEN and CDR2 SYDVKM. CDR3 residues: CASSVSGEIAKNIQYF. The DNA for the CDR3 is TGTGCCAGCAGTGTCTCAGGGGAGATAGCCAAAAACATTCAGTACTTC.

This clonotype was counted many times. The genes are TRBV12-3 or TRBV12-4 and TRBJ2-7, with D perhaps matching TRBD1 or TRBD2 (6 bases each). The CDR3 has 15 amino acids. The V end was cut by 7 bases, the J end by 3 bases, with 19 bases between. The CDR3 loop is CASTKGGGNGYEQYF. Here the CDR3 DNA reads TGTGCCAGCACCAAGGGGGGTGGCAATGGCTACGAGCAGTACTTC.

This chain uses TRBV12-3 or TRBV12-4 with TRBJ2-3; maybe TRBD1 (6 bases). Trimming removed 6 bases from V and 4 bases from J, with 14 bases in between. CDR3 size: 14 residues. The CDR3: CASSRSQGPDTQYF. Here the CDR3 DNA reads TGTGCCAGCAGCCGATCACAGGGCCCAGATACGCAGTATTTT.

This clonotype was counted between two and nine times. This rearrangement joins TRBV6-2 or TRBV6-3 to TRBJ1-5; the D gene is possibly TRBD1 (6 bases). Trimming stripped 2 bases from V and 2 bases from J, with 10 bases between. The CDR3 has 15 amino acids. Germline CDR1 MNHEY, CDR2 SVGEGT. In DNA, the CDR3 is TGTGCCAGCAGTTACGCGGACAGACGCAATCAGCCCCAGCATTTT. Its translation: CASSYADRRNQPQHF.

This clonotype turned up a few times. The chain has TRBV7-3 and TRBJ2-2; no clear D gene. V was shortened by 1 base and J by 6 bases, with 9 bases between the two germline ends. Germline CDR1 is SGHTA and CDR2 is FQGTGA. CDR3 length: 14 amino acids. CDR3 residues: CASSLSAVAGELFF. CDR3 DNA: TGTGCCAGCAGCTTAAGCGCAGTCGCCGGGGAGCTGTTTTTT.

The chain couples TRBV20-1 to TRBJ1-2; D is ambiguous. The CDR3 is 12 residues long. The V end lost 4 bases, the J end lost 0 bases, and 6 bases lay between the germline ends. Looked up from germline, CDR1 is DFQATT and CDR2 is SNEGSKA (reference sequence). The CDR3 spells CSATRANYGYTF. The CDR3 DNA follows: TGCAGTGCTACCCGGGCTAACTATGGCTACACCTTC.

This clonotype has a handful of counts. The rearrangement links TRBV6-2 or TRBV6-3 to TRBJ2-1, with TRBD1 identical over 7 bases. The germline V gene encodes CDR1 MNHEY and CDR2 SVGEGT. CDR3 length: 17 amino acids. V lost 3 bases and J lost 9; bases outside the gene matches: 17. CDR3 protein: CASSYFLMRGREGEQFF. CDR3 DNA: TGTGCCAGCAGTTATTTTTTGATGAGGGGGCGAGAGGGTGAGCAGTTCTTC.

Concerning this clonotype itself: A much bigger clone sits one base away, suggesting this may be a read error. No conserved phenylalanine or tryptophan is present at the end of the CDR3, so a read error is the likely explanation. V gene TRBV4-3 combines with J gene TRBJ2-3, with 10 bases lining up with TRBD1. The V gene's germline CDR1 is LGHNA and CDR2 YSLEER. The CDR3 length is 14 residues. Germline trimming cut 4 bases from V and 4 bases from J; bases unmatched to any gene: 2. This CDR3 reads CASSPGTGADTQYS. CDR3 nucleotides: TGCGCCAGCAGCCCGGGGACAGGGGCAGATACGCAGTATTCT.

This clonotype was picked up many times. This chain joins TRBV20-1 and TRBJ1-3; no firm D call. Trimming removed 1 base from V and 4 bases from J, with 8 bases in between. This CDR3 is built from 13 residues. The germline CDR1 and CDR2 sequences are DFQATT and SNEGSKA (reference sequence). The CDR3 reads CSARGLVGNTIYF. Here the CDR3 DNA reads TGCAGTGCTAGAGGCCTTGTAGGAAACACCATATATTTT.

The rearrangement uses TRBV20-1 and TRBJ1-4; D uncertain. V was pared by 0 bases and J by 3 bases, with 11 bases between. Germline CDR1 is DFQATT and CDR2 is SNEGSKA (reference sequence). This CDR3 is 15 amino acids long. The CDR3 sequence: CSARDTNNANEKLFF. CDR3 bases: TGCAGTGCTAGAGACACGAACAACGCTAATGAAAAACTGTTTTTT.

The chain joins TRBV28 to TRBJ2-1, with D maybe TRBD1 (5 bases). The V gene lost 2 bases and the J gene lost 8 bases, with 16 bases spanning the gap. Germline CDR1 reads MDHEN; CDR2 reads SYDVKM. CDR3 length equals 15 residues. CDR3: CASSLRYRPGDEQFF. The CDR3 coding sequence is TGTGCCAGCAGTTTAAGGTACAGGCCGGGCGATGAGCAGTTCTTC.

This clonotype was seen at least ten times. The chain has TRBV5-1 and TRBJ2-1; TRBD1 matches 9 bases. The V gene's germline CDR1 is SGHRS and CDR2 YFSETQ. Germline trimming cut 4 bases from V and 8 bases from J; bases unmatched to any gene: 10. The CDR3 extends over 15 amino acids. The chain's CDR3 is CASSQGTGRFDEQFF. The DNA for the CDR3 is TGCGCCAGCAGCCAGGGGACAGGGAGGTTTGATGAGCAGTTCTTC.

This CDR3 reads CASSQVGKDGRFF. CDR3 nucleotide sequence: TGCGCCAGCAGCCAAGTGGGTAAGGACGGGCGGTTCTTC. The chain recombines TRBV4-1 with TRBJ2-1; D is uncertain. The CDR3 length is 13 residues. Between the trimmed V and J ends, which lost 1 base and 15 bases, there was a span of 16 bases. Germline V gives CDR1 MGHRA, CDR2 YSYEKL.

J is TRBJ2-3 and V is TRBV9; weak D call: TRBD2 (6 bases). CDR3 size: 15 residues. CDR1 and CDR2 from the germline V gene are SGDLS and YYNGEE. Between the trimmed V and J ends, which lost 0 bases and 2 bases, there was a span of 10 bases. DNA of the CDR3: TGTGCCAGCAGCGTAGGGGGACTTGCCACAGATACGCAGTATTTT. Translating gives CASSVGGLATDTQYF.

This clonotype was picked up many times. The V gene is TRBV5-8, the J gene TRBJ2-1, with D unresolved. The CDR3 consists of 14 residues. V was trimmed by 3 bases and J by 4 bases, leaving 11 bases between them. The germline gives CDR1 SGHTS, CDR2 YDEGEE. For the CDR3, the DNA is TGTGCCAGCAGCTGGCGTACGGGTTACAATGAGCAGTTCTTC. It encodes CASSWRTGYNEQFF.

This clonotype was counted ten times or more. The chain uses TRBV20-1 and TRBJ1-2; tentatively, D is TRBD1 (5 bases). V was trimmed by 0 bases and J by 0 bases, leaving 5 bases between them. Germline CDR1 reads DFQATT; CDR2 reads SNEGSKA (reference sequence). This CDR3 spans 13 amino acids. The CDR3 DNA is TGCAGTGCTAGAGAGACAGCTAACTATGGCTACACCTTC. This gives the protein CSARETANYGYTF.

This clonotype was detected only a few times. The V gene is TRBV27, the J gene TRBJ1-6, with unresolved D. V shed 2 bases and J shed 5 bases, with 10 bases lying between them. This CDR3 has 15 residues. Germline-derived CDR1 and CDR2 are MNHEY and SMNVEV (reference sequence). The CDR3 region has the DNA TGTGCCAGCAGTTTAGAGGCGGCCAATAATTCACCCCTCCACTTT. It is translated as CASSLEAANNSPLHF.

CDR3 sequence reads: CASSHRDRGNTGNTIYF. In DNA form, the CDR3 reads TGTGCCAGCAGTCACCGGGACAGGGGGAATACGGGAAACACCATATATTTT. This chain joins TRBV12-3 or TRBV12-4 and TRBJ1-3, with 11 bases that match TRBD1. The CDR3 loop spans 17 amino acids. Trimming at V came to 5 bases and at J to 4 bases, leaving 10 bases not matched to a gene.

This clonotype has a handful of counts. The chain combines TRBV4-2 with TRBJ2-7, with D possibly called TRBD1 or TRBD2 (5 bases each). V was cut by 4 bases and J by 0 bases, with 16 bases left in between. Per the germline V gene, CDR1 is LGHNA and CDR2 is YNFKEQ. CDR3 size: 16 residues. The CDR3 nucleotides read TGTGCCAGCAGCCTCGAACGGGGCAGGAGCTCCTACGAGCAGTACTTC. Protein product: CASSLERGRSSYEQYF.

The chain is built from TRBV12-3 or TRBV12-4 and TRBJ1-4; maybe TRBD1 (6 bases). Trimming took off 7 bases at V and 11 bases at J, with 23 bases between the two ends. This CDR3 region has 15 residues. CDR3 sequence reads: CASTLDPTAGDKLFF. The DNA for the CDR3 is TGTGCCAGCACATTAGACCCCACCGCAGGGGATAAACTGTTTTTT.

This clonotype came up a few times. The V call is TRBV10-3, the J call TRBJ2-3; no clear D gene. CDR3 length equals 15 residues. Germline V CDR1 and CDR2: ENHRY, SYGVKD. Trimming shortened V by 3 bases and J by 2 bases, and 12 bases separated the two germline ends. CDR3 in DNA: TGTGCCATCAGTGAAAGGAAGGACCCCACAGATACGCAGTATTTT. Protein: CAISERKDPTDTQYF.

This clonotype was observed at least ten times. The V call is TRBV27, the J call TRBJ1-6; D perhaps matches TRBD1 (6 bases). The CDR3 loop spans 15 amino acids. V was cut by 3 bases and J by 8 bases, with 14 bases left in between. Germline loops: CDR1 MNHEY, CDR2 SMNVEV (reference sequence). CDR3 region: CASSLGAGADSPLHF. For the CDR3, the DNA is TGTGCCAGCAGTTTGGGCGCGGGGGCGGATTCACCCCTCCACTTT.

This clonotype was counted between two and nine times. This chain connects TRBV4-2 to TRBJ2-2, with D perhaps being TRBD1 or TRBD2 (5 bases each). V was cut by 1 base and J by 6 bases, with 15 bases left in between. The CDR3 loop spans 16 amino acids. Germline V gene data show CDR1 as LGHNA and CDR2 as YNFKEQ. CDR3 sequence (DNA): TGTGCCAGCAGCCAAGTGGGGACCGCAAATCCCGGGGAGCTGTTTTTT. Protein: CASSQVGTANPGELFF.

The V gene is TRBV20-1, the J gene TRBJ2-1, with D tentatively TRBD2 (5 bases). Per the germline V gene, CDR1 is DFQATT and CDR2 is SNEGSKA (reference sequence). Trimming pared 1 base from V and 4 bases from J, leaving 20 bases between. This CDR3 comprises 17 residues. CDR3 bases: TGCAGTGCTAGAGTCCCGGACTCCCAAGGGTTTTACAATGAGCAGTTCTTC. It encodes CSARVPDSQGFYNEQFF.

This clonotype has at least ten counts. The CDR3 nucleotides are TGCAGTGCTTTAACTGGGGCCAACGTCCTGACTTTC. It codes for CSALTGANVLTF. The chain carries TRBV20-1 and TRBJ2-6, with D unclear. V was pared by 5 bases and J by 2 bases, with 4 bases between. This CDR3 comprises 12 residues. Germline values: CDR1 DFQATT, CDR2 SNEGSKA (reference sequence).